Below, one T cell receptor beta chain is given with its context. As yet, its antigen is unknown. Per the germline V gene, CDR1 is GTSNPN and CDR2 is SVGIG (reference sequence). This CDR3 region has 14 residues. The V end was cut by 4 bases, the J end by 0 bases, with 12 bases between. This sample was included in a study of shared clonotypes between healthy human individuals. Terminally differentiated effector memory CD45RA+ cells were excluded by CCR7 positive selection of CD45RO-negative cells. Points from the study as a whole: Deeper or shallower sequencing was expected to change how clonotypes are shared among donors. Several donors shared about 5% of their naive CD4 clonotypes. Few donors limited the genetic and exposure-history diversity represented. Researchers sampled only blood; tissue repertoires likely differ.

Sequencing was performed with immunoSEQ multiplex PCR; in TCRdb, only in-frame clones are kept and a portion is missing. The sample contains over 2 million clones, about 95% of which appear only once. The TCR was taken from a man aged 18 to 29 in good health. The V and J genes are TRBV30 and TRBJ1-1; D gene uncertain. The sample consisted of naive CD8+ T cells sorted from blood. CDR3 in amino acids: CAWNLDNMNTEAFF. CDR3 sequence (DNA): TGTGCCTGGAATCTCGACAACATGAACACTGAAGCTTTCTTT.